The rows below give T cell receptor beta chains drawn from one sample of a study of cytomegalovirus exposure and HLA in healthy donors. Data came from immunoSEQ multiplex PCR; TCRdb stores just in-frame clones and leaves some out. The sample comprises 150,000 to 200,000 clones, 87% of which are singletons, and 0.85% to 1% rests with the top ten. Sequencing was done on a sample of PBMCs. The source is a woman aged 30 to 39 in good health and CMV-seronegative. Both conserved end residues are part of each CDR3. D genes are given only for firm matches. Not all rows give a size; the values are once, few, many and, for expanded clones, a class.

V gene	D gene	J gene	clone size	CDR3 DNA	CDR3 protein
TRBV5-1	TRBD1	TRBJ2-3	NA	TGCGCCAGCAGCTCCGGACAGGTAGAACATACGCAGTATTTT	CASSSGQVEHTQYF
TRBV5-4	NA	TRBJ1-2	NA	TGTGCCAGCAGTCCAGACATTTCCTATGGCTACACCTTC	CASSPDISYGYTF
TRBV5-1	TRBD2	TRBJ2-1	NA	TGCGCCAGCACCCCTGCTAGCGGGGGAGCCTACAATGAGCAGTTCTTC	CASTPASGGAYNEQFF
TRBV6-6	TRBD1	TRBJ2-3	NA	TGTGCCAGCAGCCAGGGACAGAGCACAGATACGCAGTATTTT	CASSQGQSTDTQYF
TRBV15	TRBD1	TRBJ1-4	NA	TGTGCCACCAGCAGAGAAGGCGGGACAGGGGGTGAAAAACTGTTTTTT	CATSREGGTGGEKLFF
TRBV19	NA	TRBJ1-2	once	TGTGCCAGTAGTATGGACAGACGAAGTAACTATGGCTACACCTTC	CASSMDRRSNYGYTF
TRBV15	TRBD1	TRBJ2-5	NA	TGTGCCACCAGCAAGGGGACAGGGGGACTGGAGACCCAGTACTTC	CATSKGTGGLETQYF
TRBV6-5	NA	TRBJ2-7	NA	TGTGCCAGCAGTTACACGGACAGTACCTACGAGCAGTACTTC	CASSYTDSTYEQYF
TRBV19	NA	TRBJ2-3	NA	TGTGCCAGTAGGGGCCTAAGCACAGATACGCAGTATTTT	CASRGLSTDTQYF
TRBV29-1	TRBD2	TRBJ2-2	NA	TGCAGCGTGTCGACTAGCGGGACAGGGACGTTTTTT	CSVSTSGTGTFF
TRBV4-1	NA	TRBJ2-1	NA	TGCGCCAGCAGCCAAGACGGGGTCAATGAGCAGTTCTTC	CASSQDGVNEQFF
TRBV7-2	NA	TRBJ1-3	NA	TGTGCCAGCAGCTTTTTCCCGGGGAGCTCTGGAAACACCATATATTTT	CASSFFPGSSGNTIYF
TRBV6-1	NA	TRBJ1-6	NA	TGTGCCAGCAGTGAAGCGGGGCAGGGTGGTAATTCACCCCTCCACTTT	CASSEAGQGGNSPLHF
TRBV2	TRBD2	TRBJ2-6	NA	TGTGCCAGCAGTGAATGGGGACTAGCGGGCCGCCTCTCTGGGGCCAACGTCCTGACTTTC	CASSEWGLAGRLSGANVLTF
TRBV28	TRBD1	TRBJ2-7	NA	TGTGCCAGCAGTTCTCTCCGGGACAGGGACGGTTGGATGTACGAGCAGTACTTC	CASSSLRDRDGWMYEQYF
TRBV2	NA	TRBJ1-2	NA	TGTGCCCACCACCAAGTGGCCGGGTACTATGGCTACACCTTC	CAHHQVAGYYGYTF
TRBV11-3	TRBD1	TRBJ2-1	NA	TGTGCCAGCAGCTCGGGACAGGGGTTGTCGGATGAGCAGTTCTTC	CASSSGQGLSDEQFF
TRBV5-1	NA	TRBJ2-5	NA	TGCGCCAGCAGCTTGCCTCAGGGAAAAGAGACCCAGTACTTC	CASSLPQGKETQYF
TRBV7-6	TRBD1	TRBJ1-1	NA	TGTGCCAGCAGCTCCGCAGGGGGATTAAACACTGAAGCTTTCTTT	CASSSAGGLNTEAFF
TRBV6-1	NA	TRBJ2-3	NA	TGTGCCAGCAGTGAAGGTGTAGCCACAGATACGCAGTATTTT	CASSEGVATDTQYF
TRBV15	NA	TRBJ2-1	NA	TGTGCCACCACCACGGGACTCGGCCACAATGAGCAGTTCTTC	CATTTGLGHNEQFF
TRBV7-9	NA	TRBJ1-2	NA	TGTGCCAGCAGCGACGACAACATTAACTATGGCTACACCTTC	CASSDDNINYGYTF
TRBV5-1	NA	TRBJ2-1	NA	TGCGCCAGCAGCTTGCTAGCCGAGCAGTTCTTC	CASSLLAEQFF
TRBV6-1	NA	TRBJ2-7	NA	TGTGCCAGCAGTGTTTATCCAGGGTCCTACGAGCAGTACTTC	CASSVYPGSYEQYF
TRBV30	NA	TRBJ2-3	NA	TGTGCCTGGAGTGGCCTAACAGGGTACCGAACAGATACGCAGTATTTT	CAWSGLTGYRTDTQYF
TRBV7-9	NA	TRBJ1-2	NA	TGTGCCAGCAGCTTAGCGACAGTCTCCTATGGCTACACCTTC	CASSLATVSYGYTF
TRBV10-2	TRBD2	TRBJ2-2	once	TGCGCCAGCTGGGCTAGCGGGGGAGCCGGGGAGCTGTTTTTT	CASWASGGAGELFF
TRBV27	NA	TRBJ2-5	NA	TGTGCCTCCGCTGAGGAGTTCCCCCGACGACGGTACTTC	CASAEEFPRRRYF
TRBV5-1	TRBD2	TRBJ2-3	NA	TGCGCCAGCAGCTTGGGCACTCTAGCGGGGGGCGCAGGTATGGATACGCAGTATTTT	CASSLGTLAGGAGMDTQYF
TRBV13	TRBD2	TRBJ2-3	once	TGTGCCAGCAGCATTAGAGGACTAGCGAGTGCAGATACGCAGTATTTT	CASSIRGLASADTQYF
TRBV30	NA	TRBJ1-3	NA	TGTGCCTGGAGTGCCCTACAGGGTTTAGTTTCTGGAAACACCATATATTTT	CAWSALQGLVSGNTIYF
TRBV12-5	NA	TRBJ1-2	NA	TGTGCTAGTGGTTTGGCCAGGGCTGGTGGCTACACCTTC	CASGLARAGGYTF
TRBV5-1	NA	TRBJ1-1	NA	TGCGCCAGCAGAGCGGGGGGGGCGGGAATGACTGAAGCTTTCTTT	CASRAGGAGMTEAFF
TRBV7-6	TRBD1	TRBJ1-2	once	TGTGCCAGCAGCGGGGGACAGGGGGCCCTAAACTATGGCTACACCTTC	CASSGGQGALNYGYTF
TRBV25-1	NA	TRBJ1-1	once	TGTGCCAGCACAGGGTTTGGGAACACTGAAGCTTTCTTT	CASTGFGNTEAFF
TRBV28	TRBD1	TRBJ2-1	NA	TGTGCCAGCAGTTCTACCTCCGGGACAGGTCTTTACAATGAGCAGTTCTTC	CASSSTSGTGLYNEQFF
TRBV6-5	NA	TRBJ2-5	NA	TGTGCCAGCAGTCCGGGCCCGGGGTACCAAGAGACCCAGTACTTC	CASSPGPGYQETQYF
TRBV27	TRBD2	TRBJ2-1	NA	TGTGCCAGTCCGGGAAGCGGGAGGGTCAATGAGCAGTTCTTC	CASPGSGRVNEQFF
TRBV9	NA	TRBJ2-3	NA	TGTGCCAGCAGCGTACAGGCTAGCACAGATACGCAGTATTTT	CASSVQASTDTQYF
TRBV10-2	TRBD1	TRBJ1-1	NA	TGCGCCAGCAAGACAGGGGGCGCGAACACTGAAGCTTTCTTT	CASKTGGANTEAFF
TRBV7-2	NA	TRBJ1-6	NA	TGTGCCGGGTCGTGGGGAGGCAATTCACCCCTCCACTTT	CAGSWGGNSPLHF
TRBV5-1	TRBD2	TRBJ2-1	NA	TGCGCCAGCAGCTTGGGGTCTAGCGGGGGACATGAGCAGTTCTTC	CASSLGSSGGHEQFF
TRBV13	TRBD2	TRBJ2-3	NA	TGTGCCAGCAGCTTATCGTCGGGGGGTACGCAGTATTTT	CASSLSSGGTQYF
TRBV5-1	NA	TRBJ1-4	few	TGCGCCAGCAGATTTCAGGGTTCTGGGAAACTGTTTTTT	CASRFQGSGKLFF
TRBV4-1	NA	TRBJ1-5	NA	TGCGCCAGCAGCCAAGATCCCGGTCAGCCCCAGCATTTT	CASSQDPGQPQHF